This T cell receptor (beta chain) was captured in a study of T cells in localized non-small cell lung cancer. This clone has only a few counts. Its antigen remains unknown. Whole-study findings and limits: In adjacent lung appeared a median 57 of the top 100 tumor clones. Uninvolved adjacent lung showed higher T cell clonality than tumor.

CDR3 size: 15 residues. The germline V and J ends were trimmed by 4 bases and 0 bases, with 13 bases remaining between them. Germline V gene sequence: CDR1 LGHNA, CDR2 YNFKEQ. Clones were sequenced by immunoSEQ multiplex PCR, and TCRdb holds only the in-frame ones, with some missing. The sample carries over 65,000 clones, roughly 83% recorded once. This specimen was peripheral blood, taken before any cancer treatment. The receptor was isolated from a female donor of 60 years or more with stage I lung adenocarcinoma. The rearrangement joins TRBV4-2 to TRBJ2-7, with D unresolved. The CDR3 reads CASSLTRINSYEQYF. CDR3 DNA: TGTGCCAGCAGCCTTACTCGGATCAACTCCTACGAGCAGTACTTC.